This T cell receptor beta chain came from a study of chemoradiotherapy in HPV16-positive cancers. Study at large: Candidate HPV-specific T-cell clones and common TCR motifs came from functional assays in a couple of HPV16-positive patients.

The assay was immunoSEQ multiplex PCR, and TCRdb's table has in-frame clones only and misses some. The table has roughly 5,400 clones, 75% to 85% seen once. Over chemoradiotherapy, repertoires were sampled more than once. Germline lookup yields CDR1 ENHRY and CDR2 SYGVKD. The CDR3 loop spans 15 amino acids. The V and J ends lost 6 bases and 0 bases respectively, with 14 bases between them. A remark on this clone: The target antigen is unknown.

Broader study findings: Candidate HPV-specific clones and E7-related TCR motifs grew in tumor during treatment. The functional HPV-specific definition rests on just two HPV16-positive patients.

The sequencing here drew on tumor tissue, taken from a patient who underwent chemoradiotherapy. This receptor was identified in a human donor with HPV-associated anogenital cancer. This chain joins TRBV10-3 and TRBJ1-2; weak D call: TRBD1 (5 bases). The CDR3 nucleotides read TGTGCCATCAGGCCGGGTGGGGGAGCTAACTATGGCTACACCTTC. This codes for CAIRPGGGANYGYTF.